One and the same sample provided the 6 T cell receptor beta chains below, sequenced in a study of blood T cell repertoires in COVID-19. Repertoires were generated with immunoSEQ multiplex PCR, while TCRdb's copy carries only in-frame clones and drops some. The data contain about 55,000 clones, 85% to 90% of them singletons. The sample taken for sequencing was peripheral blood. The receptors stem from a human donor in a cohort sampled during active COVID-19.

V is TRBV7-8 and J is TRBJ1-1; 7 bases align to TRBD1. The germline V gene encodes CDR1 SGHVS and CDR2 FQNEAQ. This CDR3 is built from 13 residues. J was trimmed by 6 bases and V by 0 bases; bases with no gene match: 1. This CDR3 reads CASSLAQGAEAFF. CDR3 in DNA: TGTGCCAGCAGCTTAGCGCAGGGGGCTGAAGCTTTCTTT.

The chain links TRBV6-6 to TRBJ1-6, with 9 bases matching TRBD1. CDR1 is MNHNY, CDR2 SVGAGI, per germline (reference sequence). The CDR3 is made up of 16 amino acids. With V trimmed by 0 bases and J by 9 bases, 6 bases remained unmatched. For the CDR3, the DNA is TGTGCCAGCAGTTACTCAACACAGGGGGCATTTTCACCCCTCCACTTT. It is translated as CASSYSTQGAFSPLHF.

The chain combines TRBV5-6 with TRBJ2-1, with D possibly TRBD1 on 5 matching bases. Germline lookup yields CDR1 SGHDT and CDR2 YYEEEE. V dropped 0 bases and J dropped 10 bases, with 14 bases sitting between them. This CDR3 is 14 amino acids long. The CDR3 DNA reads as TGTGCCAGCAGCTTGGAGGGGCCCCGGCGAGAGCAGTTCTTC. It translates to CASSLEGPRREQFF. Complete variable domain (other parts from reference TRBV5-6 and TRBJ2-1): DAGVTQSPTHLIKTRGQQVTLRCSPKSGHDTVSWYQQALGQGPQFIFQYYEEEERQRGNFPDRFSGHQFPNYSSELNVNALLLGDSALYLCASSLEGPRREQFFGPGTRLTVL.

The genes are TRBV7-9 and TRBJ1-2, with TRBD1 as a possible D gene (5 bases). Germline CDR1 and CDR2: SEHNR and FQNEAQ (reference sequence). Trimming removed 6 bases at V and 4 bases at J, with 15 bases between. The CDR3 spans 14 residues. The CDR3 bases are TGTGCCAGCAGGAACCCGGGGGATTCCTATGGCTACACCTTC. As protein: CASRNPGDSYGYTF.

The gene calls are TRBV10-3 and TRBJ1-2; TRBD1 matches 11 bases. Germline V gene sequence: CDR1 ENHRY, CDR2 SYGVKD. J gave up 2 bases and V 4 bases, and 6 bases lay outside the gene matches. This CDR3 has 16 amino acids. The CDR3 loop reads CAISGTGGESNYGYTF. The CDR3 DNA reads TGTGCCATCAGTGGGACAGGGGGCGAATCCAACTATGGCTACACCTTC.

This clone was seen a few times. This chain joins TRBV9 and TRBJ1-5, with 7 positions matching TRBD1. The CDR3 loop spans 15 amino acids. J gave up 5 bases and V 2 bases, and 7 bases lay outside the gene matches. Germline V gene data show CDR1 as SGDLS and CDR2 as YYNGEE. This CDR3 reads CASSVGTEAYQPQHF. The CDR3 DNA sequence: TGTGCCAGCAGCGTTGGGACAGAAGCTTATCAGCCCCAGCATTTT.